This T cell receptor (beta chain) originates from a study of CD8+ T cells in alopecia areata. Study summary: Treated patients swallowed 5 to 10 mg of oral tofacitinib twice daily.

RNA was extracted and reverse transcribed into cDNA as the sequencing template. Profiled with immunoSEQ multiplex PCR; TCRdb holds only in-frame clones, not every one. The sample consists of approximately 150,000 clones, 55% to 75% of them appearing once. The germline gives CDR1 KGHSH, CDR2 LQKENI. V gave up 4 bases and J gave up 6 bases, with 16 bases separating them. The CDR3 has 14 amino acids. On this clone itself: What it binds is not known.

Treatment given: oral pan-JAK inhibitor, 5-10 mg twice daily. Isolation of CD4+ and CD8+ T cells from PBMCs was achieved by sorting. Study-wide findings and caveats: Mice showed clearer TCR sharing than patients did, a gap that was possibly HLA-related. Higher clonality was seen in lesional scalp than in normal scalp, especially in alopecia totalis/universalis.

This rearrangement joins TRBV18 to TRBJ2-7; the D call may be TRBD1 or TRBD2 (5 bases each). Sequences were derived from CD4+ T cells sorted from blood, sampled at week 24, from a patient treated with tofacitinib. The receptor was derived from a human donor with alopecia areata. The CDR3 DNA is TGTGCCAGCTCACTTGGGGCCGGGGTCGGCGAGCAGTACTTC. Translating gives CASSLGAGVGEQYF.